This T cell receptor beta chain emerged from a study of glioma-infiltrating T cells. Findings of the study overall: Tissue-blood divergence was below expectation in non-neoplastic patients, above in gliomas. CDR3 overlap between tissue and blood was very small.

Amplification of TCR alpha and beta CDR3 regions from RNA used iRepertoire nested multiplex PCR. TCRdb reprocessed the multiplex PCR reads with MiXCR, giving one entry per CDR3 protein. This sample has under 150,000 distinct CDR3 sequences; 20% to 25% occur once, and the top ten carry roughly 29%. This clonotype was counted a few times. Its antigen is as yet unknown. The CDR3 has 14 amino acids. Germline CDR1 is SNHLY and CDR2 is FYNNEI. V lost 6 bases and J 3 bases, leaving 14 bases between the germline ends. The chain recombines TRBV2 with TRBJ1-2; D is unclear. The specimen sequenced was glioma tissue, nonneoplastic brain tissue, or PBMCs (not recorded which). This receptor was identified in a human donor with low-grade glioma or glioblastoma, undergoing nonglioma brain surgery, or in good health (not recorded which). CDR3 in DNA: TGTGCCAGCAGACCTACGAAGGCGTACTATGGCTACACCTTC. Residues: CASRPTKAYYGYTF.